This TCR beta chain appears in the sequencing data of a study of OX40 agonist ivuxolimab in advanced cancers. For the study at large: Patients received ivuxolimab, an intravenous treatment, every 2 weeks at 0.01 to 10 mg/kg.

On this clone itself: Its antigen is not identified.

The study sampled blood at baseline, cycle 4 day 1, and cycle 7 day 1. V lost 2 bases, J lost 6 bases, and 10 bases lay in between. Germline CDR1 MNHEY, CDR2 SVGAGI. This CDR3 is built from 14 residues. Assay: immunoSEQ multiplex PCR; the TCRdb copy retains only in-frame clones and omits some. The table shows 45,000 to 55,000 clones, with approximately 85% occurring only once. Study-level results: The study found among the lowest clonal expansion in partial responders at 0.1-3.0 mg/kg.

The material sequenced was CD4+ or CD8+ T cells sorted from blood, taken in a trial of the OX40 agonist ivuxolimab. The TCR sequence derives from an adult with an advanced solid tumor such as melanoma, head and neck, liver or kidney cancer. This chain connects TRBV6-5 to TRBJ2-2, with TRBD2 as a possible D gene (6 bases). The CDR3 DNA reads as TGTGCCAGCAGTTACGCCAGGGAGGCCGGGGAGCTGTTTTTT. It is translated as CASSYAREAGELFF.